This is a list of T cell receptor beta chains from one sample in a study of T cells in Graves' hyperthyroidism and ophthalmopathy. TCRdb independently ran MiXCR on the multiplex PCR reads; one entry per CDR3 protein. The profile shows around 370,000 distinct CDR3 sequences, less than 20% of them singletons. Input material: blood. Receptors were obtained from a man between 18 and 35 years old with Graves' ophthalmopathy. The CDR3 runs from the conserved cysteine through the conserved F or W. D genes are given only for firm matches. A row's size may be missing; if present it is once, few, many or a size class.

CACTGGGTDTQYF,TGTGCGTGTACTGGGGGGGGCACAGATACGCAGTATTTT,TRBD2,TRBV7-2,-,TRBJ2-3
CASSRKGGLRSTNTGELFF,TGCGCCAGCAGTCGAAAAGGGGGCTTAAGGTCGACGAACACCGGGGAGCTGTTTTTT,TRBD1,TRBV10-1,few,TRBJ2-2
CASSQVEVNSPLHF,TGTGCCAGCAGCCAAGTGGAAGTGAATTCACCCCTCCACTTT,-,TRBV3-1,many,TRBJ1-6
CSASRTLYQETQYF,TGCAGTGCTAGCCGGACTCTGTACCAAGAGACCCAGTACTTC,-,TRBV20-1,-,TRBJ2-5
CASSPRERYEQYF,TGCGCCAGCAGCCCCCGGGAGCGGTACGAGCAGTACTTC,-,TRBV4-1,-,TRBJ2-7
CASSSPGGIGGNTIYF,TGTGCCAGCAGCTCCCCGGGGGGGATAGGTGGAAACACCATATATTTT,-,TRBV11-2,many,TRBJ1-3
CASSRGTEREAFF,TGTGCCAGCAGCCGAGGGACGGAACGCGAAGCTTTCTTT,-,TRBV13,many,TRBJ1-1
CAISEETIRGLHF,TGTGCCATCAGTGAGGAGACAATAAGGGGGCTCCACTTT,-,TRBV10-3,-,TRBJ1-6
CASSSEVNQPQHF,TGTGCCAGTAGCTCCGAGGTGAATCAGCCCCAGCATTTT,-,TRBV19,-,TRBJ1-5
CATSRESSGGGGEQFF,TGTGCCACCAGCAGAGAGAGTAGCGGGGGGGGAGGTGAGCAGTTCTTC,TRBD2,TRBV15,many,TRBJ2-1
CASSFGLLSGNTIYF,TGTGCCAGCAGCTTCGGGCTTCTCTCTGGAAACACCATATATTTT,-,TRBV7-9,-,TRBJ1-3
CASSTFGYFTRSPLHF,TGTGCCAGTAGTACTTTCGGTTATTTTACTCGTTCACCCCTCCACTTT,-,TRBV19,many,TRBJ1-6
CSALSPGQGDYGYTF,TGCAGTGCCCTAAGCCCGGGACAGGGCGACTATGGCTACACCTTC,TRBD1,TRBV20-1,many,TRBJ1-2
CAIRKTGDNYGYTF,TGTGCCATCAGGAAGACAGGGGACAACTATGGCTACACCTTC,TRBD1,TRBV10-3,-,TRBJ1-2
CASSVTLAGYTDTQYF,TGTGCCAGCAGCGTAACCCTAGCGGGATACACAGATACGCAGTATTTT,TRBD2,TRBV9,once,TRBJ2-3
CASRPWTGEETQYF,TGTGCCAGCAGACCTTGGACAGGGGAAGAGACCCAGTACTTC,TRBD1,TRBV5-8,many,TRBJ2-5
CASSFWGGGGNQPQHF,TGTGCCAGCAGTTTTTGGGGAGGGGGGGGGAATCAGCCCCAGCATTTT,-,TRBV12-3/TRBV12-4,many,TRBJ1-5
CASSHRRGGVNEQFF,TGTGCCAGCAGCCATAGGAGGGGGGGTGTCAATGAGCAGTTCTTC,-,TRBV7-2,-,TRBJ2-1
CAWRATSGRTNEQFF,TGTGCCTGGAGAGCGACTAGCGGGAGGACCAATGAGCAGTTCTTC,TRBD2,TRBV30,-,TRBJ2-1
CATSLQSIMNTEAFF,TGTGCGACCAGCCTTCAGTCCATAATGAACACTGAAGCTTTCTTT,-,TRBV7-8,many,TRBJ1-1
CASSSTNEEDTQYF,TGTGCCAGCAGCTCCACGAACGAAGAAGATACGCAGTATTTT,-,TRBV7-9,-,TRBJ2-3
CATSDSFPGQGITGELLF,TGTGCCACCAGTGATTCCTTCCCGGGACAGGGTATCACCGGGGAGCTGCTTTTT,TRBD1,TRBV24-1,few,TRBJ2-2
CASSKGIGTGGNEQFF,TGTGCCAGCAGTAAGGGTATTGGGACAGGGGGAAATGAGCAGTTCTTC,TRBD1,TRBV6-1,few,TRBJ2-1
CASDASRDSTQETQYF,TGTGCCAGCGACGCGAGCCGTGACAGTACGCAAGAGACCCAGTACTTC,-,TRBV6-1,many,TRBJ2-5
CASSEAVQGEQYF,TGCGCCAGCAGTGAGGCGGTCCAGGGGGAGCAGTACTTC,-,TRBV10-2,-,TRBJ2-7